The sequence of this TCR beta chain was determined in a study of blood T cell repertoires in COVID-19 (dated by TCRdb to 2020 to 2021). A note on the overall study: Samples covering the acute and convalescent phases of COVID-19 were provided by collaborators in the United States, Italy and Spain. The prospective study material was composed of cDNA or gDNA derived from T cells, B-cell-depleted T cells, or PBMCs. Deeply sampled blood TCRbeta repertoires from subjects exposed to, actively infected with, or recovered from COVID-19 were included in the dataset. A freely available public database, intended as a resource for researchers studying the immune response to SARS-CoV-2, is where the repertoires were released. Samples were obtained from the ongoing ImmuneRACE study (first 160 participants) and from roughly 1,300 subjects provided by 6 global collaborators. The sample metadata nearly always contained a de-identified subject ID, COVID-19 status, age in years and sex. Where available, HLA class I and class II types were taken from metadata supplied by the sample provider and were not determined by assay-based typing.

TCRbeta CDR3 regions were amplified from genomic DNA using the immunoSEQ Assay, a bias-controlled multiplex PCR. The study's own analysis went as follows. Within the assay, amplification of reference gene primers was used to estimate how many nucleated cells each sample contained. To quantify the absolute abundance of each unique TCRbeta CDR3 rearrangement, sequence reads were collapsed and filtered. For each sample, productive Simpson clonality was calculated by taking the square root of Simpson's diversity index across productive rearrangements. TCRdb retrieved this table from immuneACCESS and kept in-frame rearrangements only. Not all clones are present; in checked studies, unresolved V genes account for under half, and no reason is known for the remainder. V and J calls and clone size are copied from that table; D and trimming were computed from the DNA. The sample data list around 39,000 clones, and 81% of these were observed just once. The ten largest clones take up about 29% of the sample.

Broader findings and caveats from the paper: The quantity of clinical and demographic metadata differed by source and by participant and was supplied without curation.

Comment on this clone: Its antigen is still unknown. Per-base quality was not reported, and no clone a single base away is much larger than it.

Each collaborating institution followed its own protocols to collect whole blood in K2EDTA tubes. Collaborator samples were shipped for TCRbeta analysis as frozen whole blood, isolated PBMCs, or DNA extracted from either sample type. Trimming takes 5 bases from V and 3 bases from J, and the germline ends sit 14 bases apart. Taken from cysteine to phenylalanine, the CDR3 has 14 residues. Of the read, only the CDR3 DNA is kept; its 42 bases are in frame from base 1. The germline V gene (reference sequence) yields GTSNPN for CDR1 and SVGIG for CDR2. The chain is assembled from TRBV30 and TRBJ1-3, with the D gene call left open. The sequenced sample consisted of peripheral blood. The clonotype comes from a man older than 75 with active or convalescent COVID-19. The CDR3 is CAWGFPGHGNTIYF. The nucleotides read TGTGCCTGGGGATTTCCAGGCCATGGAAACACCATATATTTT.